This T cell receptor (beta chain) is drawn from a study of blood T cell repertoires in COVID-19. Study background: COVID-19 samples, acute and convalescent, were from the United States, Italy and Spain. T cells, B-cell-depleted T cells, or PBMCs provided the cDNA or gDNA that served as material.

Germline V lookup: CDR1 SGHRS, CDR2 YFSETQ. This CDR3 comprises 15 residues. Trimming took off 3 bases at V and 0 bases at J, with 9 bases between the two ends. The assay was immunoSEQ multiplex PCR, and TCRdb's table has in-frame clones only and misses some. The table includes approximately 210,000 clones, about 83% detected once. This clonotype was sampled from a woman in her 50s with acute or convalescent COVID-19. The sample consisted of peripheral blood. V and J are TRBV5-1 and TRBJ2-2, with D possibly being TRBD2 (5 bases). The CDR3 spells CASSSSGANTGELFF. The CDR3 DNA reads as TGCGCCAGCAGCTCAAGCGGAGCGAACACCGGGGAGCTGTTTTTT.